These 27 T cell receptor beta chains share one sample of origin, sequenced in a study of cytomegalovirus exposure and HLA in healthy donors. Use of 60 Vbeta and 13 Jbeta primers characterized the PCR. Data came from immunoSEQ multiplex PCR; TCRdb stores just in-frame clones and leaves some out. The table lists roughly 98,000 clones, about 74% of them singletons, with approximately 7.7% in the top ten. What was sequenced was PBMCs. These TCRs come from a female donor in good health and CMV-seronegative.

V usage is TRBV27 and J usage is TRBJ2-3, with 13 bases lining up with TRBD2. The ends lost 7 bases at V and 5 bases at J; junction bases unmatched: 9. Germline CDR1 is MNHEY and CDR2 is SMNVEV (reference sequence). The CDR3 runs 16 residues. The CDR3 spells CASTGVRTSGGDTQYF. CDR3 in DNA: TGTGCCAGCACGGGGGTCCGGACTAGCGGGGGAGATACGCAGTATTTT.

The J gene is TRBJ2-5, the V gene TRBV7-8, with a weak D call TRBD2 (5 bases). TRBJ2-7 explains the end of the DNA better; the J call may be wrong. CDR1 and CDR2 (germline): SGHVS, FQNEAQ. The CDR3 runs 15 residues. CDR3: CASSLEAGGGYEQYF. The CDR3 DNA reads as TGTGCCAGCAGCTTAGAGGCAGGCGGCGGGTACGAGCAGTACTTC.

This clone was recorded once. The chain couples TRBV15 to TRBJ1-3; unclear D gene. Germline V CDR1 and CDR2: LNHNV, YYDKDF (reference sequence). This CDR3 has 15 residues. Trimming took 3 bases from V and 0 from J, leaving 9 bases between them. The CDR3 nucleotides read TGTGCCACCAGCAGTCGCACTAACTCTGGAAACACCATATATTTT. Its protein product is CATSSRTNSGNTIYF.

V gene TRBV30 combines with J gene TRBJ1-1; 8 bases line up with TRBD1. The CDR3 consists of 16 residues. Trimming cost V 4 bases and J 1 base; bases outside gene matches: 11. The germline V gene has CDR1 GTSNPN and CDR2 SVGIG (reference sequence). The CDR3 protein is CAWTIRDRRPNTEAFF. CDR3 coding DNA: TGTGCCTGGACCATTAGGGACAGGCGACCGAACACTGAAGCTTTCTTT.

The chain combines TRBV2 with TRBJ2-5; 9 nucleotides align to TRBD2. CDR3 length: 15 residues. Germline assignment: CDR1 SNHLY and CDR2 FYNNEI. With V trimmed by 4 bases and J by 4 bases, 7 bases remained unmatched. CDR3 sequence: CASSGAGGPAETQYF. The CDR3 DNA sequence: TGTGCCAGCAGTGGGGCGGGGGGGCCGGCAGAGACCCAGTACTTC.

Only one count was recorded for this clone. This chain links TRBV19 with TRBJ2-1; 7 bases map to TRBD2. The germline V gene encodes CDR1 LNHDA and CDR2 SQIVND (reference sequence). V was clipped by 1 base and J by 13 bases; unmatched bases: 7. This CDR3 spans 13 amino acids. The CDR3 DNA is TGTGCCAGTAGTATAGTAGGAAGCGGGGCCCAGTTCTTC. Its protein is CASSIVGSGAQFF.

J is TRBJ2-2 and V is TRBV7-9, with D perhaps TRBD1 (6 bases). Germline V gives CDR1 SEHNR, CDR2 FQNEAQ (reference sequence). CDR3 length: 15 amino acids. V lost 6 bases and J 6 bases, leaving 17 bases between the germline ends. The CDR3 here is CASRRSRGYSGELFF. CDR3 nucleotides: TGTGCCAGCAGAAGAAGCAGGGGTTATTCCGGGGAGCTGTTTTTT.

This clone was found a few times. V is TRBV5-4 and J is TRBJ2-3; 10 bases line up with TRBD1. With V trimmed by 1 base and J by 6 bases, 2 bases remained unmatched. In germline, CDR1 is SGHNT, CDR2 YYREEE (reference sequence). This CDR3 spans 14 amino acids. CDR3 in amino acids: CASSLRQGADTQYF. CDR3 sequence (DNA): TGTGCCAGCAGCTTGAGACAGGGGGCCGATACGCAGTATTTT.

This chain links TRBV4-2 with TRBJ2-1; weak D call: TRBD2 (5 bases). V lost 0 bases and J lost 5, with 14 bases in between. CDR1 is LGHNA and CDR2 is YNFKEQ in the germline V gene. The CDR3 runs to 16 residues. CDR3 protein: CASSQEGRLANNEQFF. CDR3 nucleotides: TGTGCCAGCAGCCAAGAAGGTCGGCTAGCAAACAATGAGCAGTTCTTC.

V usage is TRBV29-1 and J usage is TRBJ1-2; 10 bases are a match to TRBD1. The CDR3 has 14 residues. CDR1 is SQVTM and CDR2 is ANQGSEA in the germline V gene. Losses at the gene ends were 8 bases for V and 2 bases for J; bases not matched to a gene: 8. The CDR3 DNA reads as TGCAGCTCAAAGACAGGGGGCCCCAACTATGGCTACACCTTC. Residues: CSSKTGGPNYGYTF. Full variable domain (outside the CDR3, taken from reference TRBV29-1 and TRBJ1-2): SAVISQKPSRDICQRGTSLTIQCQVDSQVTMMFWYRQQPGQSLTLIATANQGSEATYESGFVIDKFPISRPNLTFSTLTVSNMSPEDSSIYLCSSKTGGPNYGYTFGSGTRLTVV.

V and J are TRBV7-6 and TRBJ2-1; 9 bases are a match to TRBD1. This CDR3 has 14 residues. V lost 5 bases and J lost 8; bases outside the gene matches: 7. The germline CDR1 and CDR2 sequences are SGHVS and FNYEAQ. As DNA, the CDR3 is TGTGCCAGCAGCCTATCGGACAGGGGATATGAGCAGTTCTTC. This translates into CASSLSDRGYEQFF.

This chain links TRBV4-2 with TRBJ1-1, with D maybe TRBD1 (6 bases). In germline, CDR1 is LGHNA, CDR2 YNFKEQ. The CDR3 loop spans 19 amino acids. The ends were cut back, 5 bases at V and 0 bases at J, with 25 bases in the middle. The CDR3 region has the DNA TGTGCCAGCAGCGTAAGGAGGGGCGGGGGCTTATACATGAACACTGAAGCTTTCTTT. It codes for CASSVRRGGGLYMNTEAFF.

The rearrangement links TRBV5-4 to TRBJ2-1, with 10 bases that match TRBD2. Looked up from germline, CDR1 is SGHNT and CDR2 is YYREEE (reference sequence). The CDR3 is 15 amino acids. Trimming cost V 3 bases and J 8 bases; bases outside gene matches: 8. The CDR3 region has the DNA TGTGCCAGCAGCTCGCCCAGCGGGAGGGCCGATGAGCAGTTCTTC. Its translation is CASSSPSGRADEQFF.

This chain links TRBV4-1 with TRBJ2-7, with 10 bases matching TRBD1. The trim removed 1 base at V and 6 bases at J, leaving 6 bases unmatched. The CDR3 is 15 residues long. The germline gives CDR1 MGHRA, CDR2 YSYEKL. This CDR3 reads CASSQGTGGGGEQYF. CDR3 nucleotide sequence: TGCGCCAGCAGCCAAGGGACAGGGGGGGGTGGCGAGCAGTACTTC.

This sequence joins TRBV7-9 and TRBJ2-1; D is ambiguous. Germline V gene data show CDR1 as SEHNR and CDR2 as FQNEAQ (reference sequence). The length of the CDR3 is 13 residues. Trimming took off 6 bases at V and 7 bases at J, with 13 bases between the two ends. The CDR3 bases are TGTGCCAGCAGTCCGTCCCCCGGGAATGAGCAGTTCTTC. This translates into CASSPSPGNEQFF. The full variable domain, with the rest looked up from reference TRBV7-9 and TRBJ2-1, is DTGVSQNPRHKITKRGQNVTFRCDPISEHNRLYWYRQTLGQGPEFLTYFQNEAQLEKSRLLSDRFSAERPKGSFSTLEIQRTEQGDSAMYLCASSPSPGNEQFFGPGTRLTVL.

The chain employs TRBV7-3 and TRBJ1-1, with 7 bases lining up with TRBD1. Germline CDR1 is SGHTA and CDR2 is FQGTGA. After removal of 5 bases from V and 1 base from J, the junction contained 7 bases not matched to a gene. The CDR3 runs to 15 residues. Here the CDR3 reads CASSPRGGSNTEAFF. CDR3 DNA: TGTGCCAGCAGCCCAAGAGGGGGCTCGAACACTGAAGCTTTCTTT.

This sequence joins TRBV5-1 and TRBJ1-6, with TRBD1 identical over 8 bases. Germline CDR1 reads SGHRS; CDR2 reads YFSETQ. The V segment lost 2 bases and the J segment 8 bases; nucleotides outside the gene matches: 3. CDR3 length: 14 amino acids. CDR3 sequence: CASSFGQGDSPLHF. The DNA for the CDR3 is TGCGCCAGCAGCTTCGGACAGGGCGATTCACCCCTCCACTTT.

The V and J genes are TRBV7-6 and TRBJ2-2, with D possibly TRBD2 on 6 matching bases. CDR1 is SGHVS, CDR2 FNYEAQ, per germline. V was pared by 0 bases and J by 6 bases, with 14 bases between. The CDR3 extends over 16 amino acids. The CDR3 DNA reads TGTGCCAGCAGCTTAGCCTCGGGGGTAGGGGCCGGGGAGCTGTTTTTT. Translation: CASSLASGVGAGELFF.

This clone occurred a few times. The chain has TRBV10-1 and TRBJ2-3, with no clear D. This CDR3 contains 16 residues. Trimming stripped 0 bases from V and 2 bases from J, with 12 bases between. Per the germline V gene, CDR1 is WNHNN and CDR2 is SYGVQD (reference sequence). In DNA, the CDR3 is TGCGCCAGCAGTGAGTCAACGGTTTACCTCACAGATACGCAGTATTTT. This sequence encodes CASSESTVYLTDTQYF.

This clone has more than one count but fewer than ten. The J gene is TRBJ1-2, the V gene TRBV29-1, with a weak D call TRBD1 (6 bases). The CDR3 loop spans 13 amino acids. Germline CDR1 is SQVTM and CDR2 is ANQGSEA. Between the trimmed V and J ends, which lost 4 bases and 7 bases, there was a span of 16 bases. CDR3 sequence (DNA): TGCAGCGTTGGGCTGCGCGGGGGCTCTGGCTACACCTTC. Translated, it gives CSVGLRGGSGYTF.

The V gene is TRBV19, the J gene TRBJ2-7; the D gene is possibly TRBD1 (5 bases). Germline V gene sequence: CDR1 LNHDA, CDR2 SQIVND (reference sequence). This CDR3 spans 13 amino acids. Deletions cut 3 bases from V and 5 bases from J, with 11 bases between. In DNA form, the CDR3 reads TGTGCCAGTAGTATTCAGGGAATCGACGAGCAGTACTTC. It translates to CASSIQGIDEQYF.

This clone was counted between two and nine times. The chain links TRBV7-2 to TRBJ2-3; 15 nucleotides line up with TRBD2. Germline V gene lookup returns CDR1 SGHTA and CDR2 FQGNSA. J gave up 8 bases and V 6 bases, and 18 bases lay outside the gene matches. The CDR3 length is 19 residues. The CDR3 here is CASSFHGTSGRLGGATQYF. The CDR3 nucleotides read TGTGCCAGCAGTTTTCACGGGACTAGCGGGAGGCTCGGGGGGGCTACGCAGTATTTT.

V usage is TRBV10-1 and J usage is TRBJ2-7, with 7 positions matching TRBD1. The V segment lost 4 bases and the J segment 3 bases; nucleotides outside the gene matches: 0. This CDR3 has 12 amino acids. Germline values: CDR1 WNHNN, CDR2 SYGVQD (reference sequence). The CDR3 DNA reads TGCGCCAGCAGTGGGGACAGCTACGAGCAGTACTTC. Encoded protein: CASSGDSYEQYF.

The chain recombines TRBV18 with TRBJ2-7, with 9 bases matching TRBD1. The CDR3 length is 15 residues. J was trimmed by 5 bases and V by 6 bases; bases with no gene match: 11. Germline V gives CDR1 KGHSH, CDR2 LQKENI. The DNA for the CDR3 is TGTGCCAGCTCCCCGGTCGGGACAGGGCGGCACGAGCAGTACTTC. This encodes CASSPVGTGRHEQYF.

The table lists this clone with a count of one. The chain joins TRBV6-6 to TRBJ1-2; TRBD1 aligns across 11 bases. The CDR3 extends over 11 amino acids. CDR1 and CDR2 from the germline V gene are MNHNY and SVGAGI (reference sequence). With V trimmed by 8 bases and J by 8 bases, 1 base remained unmatched. The CDR3: CASGQGAGYTF. For the CDR3, the DNA is TGTGCCAGCGGACAGGGGGCAGGCTACACCTTC.

The rearrangement links TRBV10-1 to TRBJ2-3; 10 bases are a match to TRBD2. V trimming: 4 bases; J trimming: 4 bases; junction bases outside the gene matches: 5. This CDR3 comprises 15 residues. Looked up from germline, CDR1 is WNHNN and CDR2 is SYGVQD (reference sequence). The CDR3 nucleotides are TGCGCCAGCAGTGTAAGCGGGGGGGCTTCAGATACGCAGTATTTT. Translated, it gives CASSVSGGASDTQYF.

The genes are TRBV29-1 and TRBJ2-7, with 11 nucleotides matching TRBD2. V dropped 8 bases and J dropped 0; count of bases not matched to a gene: 3. The CDR3 length is 13 residues. Germline loops: CDR1 SQVTM, CDR2 ANQGSEA. The CDR3 nucleotides are TGCAGCTTCGGACTAGCGGGCTCCTACGAGCAGTACTTC. This codes for CSFGLAGSYEQYF.